The clone carrying this T cell receptor (beta chain) has a handful of counts. Its cognate antigen is unknown. Healthy Caucasians supplied all donations. This sample was taken from a study of identical twins. Study findings and constraints: Whereas memory repertoires showed no such difference, abundant cord blood beta clonotypes carried fewer insertions. In beta out-of-frame sequences, the excess sharing between twins was weaker.

In TCRdb, the 5' RACE reads were re-called with MiXCR into one record per CDR3 protein. Among under 900,000 distinct CDR3 sequences listed, 9% to 15% were seen once. The CDR3 consists of 12 residues. The germline V gene has CDR1 SQVTM and CDR2 ANQGSEA. Trimming took 5 bases from V and 4 from J, leaving 11 bases between them. These data also formed part of another study, on yellow fever vaccine responses in identical twins.

Specimen: PBMCs. This TCR came from a woman aged 18-29 years in good health. V and J are TRBV29-1 and TRBJ1-2; D is undetermined. The CDR3 protein is CSVIIGSYGYTF. CDR3 bases: TGCAGCGTTATTATCGGCTCCTATGGCTACACCTTC.